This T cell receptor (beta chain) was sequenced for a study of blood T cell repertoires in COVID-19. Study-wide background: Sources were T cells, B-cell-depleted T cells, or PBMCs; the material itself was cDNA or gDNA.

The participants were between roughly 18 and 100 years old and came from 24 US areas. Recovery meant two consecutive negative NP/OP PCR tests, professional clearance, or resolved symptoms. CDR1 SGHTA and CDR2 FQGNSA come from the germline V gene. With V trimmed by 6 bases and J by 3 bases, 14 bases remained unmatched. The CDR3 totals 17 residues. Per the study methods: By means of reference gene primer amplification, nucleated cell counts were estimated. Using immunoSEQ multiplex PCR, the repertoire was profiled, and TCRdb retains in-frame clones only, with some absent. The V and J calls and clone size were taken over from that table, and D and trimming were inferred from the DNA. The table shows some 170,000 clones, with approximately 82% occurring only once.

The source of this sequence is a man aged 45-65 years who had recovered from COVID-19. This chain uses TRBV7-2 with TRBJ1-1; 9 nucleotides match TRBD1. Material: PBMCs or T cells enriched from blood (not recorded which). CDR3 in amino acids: CASSWRGTGLAYTEAFF. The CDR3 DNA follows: TGTGCCAGCAGTTGGAGGGGGACAGGGTTGGCGTACACTGAAGCTTTCTTT. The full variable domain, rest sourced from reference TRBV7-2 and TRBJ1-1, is GAGVSQSPSNKVTEKGKDVELRCDPISGHTALYWYRQSLGQGLEFLIYFQGNSAPDKSGLPSDRFSAERTGGSVSTLTIQRTQQEDSAVYLCASSWRGTGLAYTEAFFGQGTRLTVV.